This TCR beta chain is drawn from a study of Ad26.COV2.S vaccination and SARS-CoV-2 variants. At the level of the study: Intramuscular Ad26.COV2.S at 5x10^10 or 1x10^11 viral particles.

CDR3 size: 19 residues. The J segment lost 1 base and the V segment lost 4 bases, leaving 16 bases of the junction unmatched. Germline CDR1 MRHNA, CDR2 SNTAGT. Sequencing was performed with immunoSEQ multiplex PCR; in TCRdb, only in-frame clones are kept and a portion is missing. Of 300,000 to 400,000 clones listed, about 86% were seen once; the top ten hold 1.5% to 2.5%. Treatment specified: some 19 received Ad26.COV2.S at low or high dose, single or two shots; about 5 received placebo; per-sample allocation not given. At day 63 after the first vaccine or placebo injection, samples were drawn. V usage is TRBV6-4 and J usage is TRBJ2-7; the match to TRBD1 covers 10 bases. The specimen was peripheral blood, collected in a trial of Ad26.COV2.S vaccine versus placebo. The sequence derives from a person aged 18-60 years who received the Ad26.COV2.S COVID-19 vaccine or a placebo. The CDR3 reads CASSAPFLDRGLQSYEQYF. In nucleotides, the CDR3 is TGTGCCAGCAGTGCTCCTTTTTTGGACAGGGGGTTACAATCCTACGAGCAGTACTTC.